This T cell receptor (beta chain) derives from a study of regulatory T cells in long-lasting Graves disease. Whole-study context: Treatment with antithyroid drugs for over 5 years, together with positive TSH receptor antibodies, meant persistent Graves' disease.

As regards this clonotype: Its specificity is not known.

Researchers made TCR beta libraries by using iRepertoire HTBI primers and running Arm-PCR on CDR3 regions. TCRdb re-called the multiplex PCR reads with MiXCR, one entry per CDR3 protein. The table has under 450,000 distinct CDR3 sequences, around 22% seen once. Study results and limitations: Thyroid tissue went unstudied; only peripheral blood was examined. Possibly, too few samples lowered accuracy.

Time point reported: persistent/refractory GD, antithyroid drugs over 5 years with positive TRAb. The TCR library was made from RNA extracted from PBMCs. The specimen was peripheral blood mononuclear cells (PBMCs), collected when the disease was refractory, from a patient treated with antithyroid drugs. The TCR was taken from a female donor with Graves disease.

The CDR3 DNA reads TGTGCCAGCAGCTTAACACAGGGCATGGGGGAGACCCAGTACTTC. As protein: CASSLTQGMGETQYF. The rearrangement joins TRBV7-3 to TRBJ2-5, with D possibly TRBD1 on 6 matching bases. Germline V CDR1 and CDR2: SGHTA, FQGTGA. V was shortened by 0 bases and J by 5 bases, with 13 bases between the two germline ends. The CDR3 length is 15 residues.